This T cell receptor (beta chain) was retrieved from a study of vaccination effects on CD4 cells after COVID-19. ViraFEST expansion of antigen-specific CD4+ T cells with viral peptide pools preceded sequencing. The culture ran for nine to ten days, and then CD4+ T cells were isolated. None of these healthy vaccinees had been infected with SARS-CoV-2 before vaccination. Wells of around 2 million PBMC each were grown with approximately 10 IU/ml IL-2 and around 10 ug/ml peptides. This CDR3 region has 14 residues. The germline V and J ends were trimmed by 3 bases and 2 bases, with 9 bases remaining between them. The germline V gene has CDR1 LGHDT and CDR2 YNNKEL (reference sequence). The table came from immunoSEQ multiplex PCR; TCRdb's copy has only in-frame clones and leaves some out. The data contain tens of thousands of clones, roughly 70% of them seen just once; the ten biggest clones take up around 20%.

As concerns this clone: Antigen specificity is unknown.

The J gene is TRBJ2-3, the V gene TRBV3-1 (or the pseudogene TRBV3-2); a possible D gene is TRBD2 (7 bases). The clonotype originates from a human donor who received a COVID-19 vaccine. The source was CD4+ T cells from PBMCs cultured with SARS-CoV-2 spike peptides, collected before COVID-19 vaccination. DNA for the CDR3: TGTGCCAGCAGCCACCGGGGGGCCACAGATACGCAGTATTTT. Translated: CASSHRGATDTQYF.